This note documents a single T cell receptor (beta chain) sequence. What it binds is unknown. These data belong to a study of early stage breast cancer tumors. Data came from immunoSEQ multiplex PCR; TCRdb stores just in-frame clones and leaves some out. The sample records under 75,000 clones, about three quarters being singletons. Study observations and caveats: Tumor and normal breast were distinguished via blood comparison in 14 of 16 patients. Tumors had roughly 2.5-fold higher T cell density than normal breast.

Germline V gene lookup returns CDR1 SEHNR and CDR2 FQNEAQ (reference sequence). This CDR3 contains 14 residues. Trimming removed 3 bases from V and 3 bases from J, with 11 bases in between. Sequencing was carried out using blood. This TCR was recovered from a person aged 30 to 40 with breast cancer. The gene calls are TRBV7-9 and TRBJ1-1; D is undetermined. The CDR3 here is CASSFLGMDTEAFF. For the CDR3, the DNA is TGTGCCAGCAGCTTTCTGGGGATGGACACTGAAGCTTTCTTT.